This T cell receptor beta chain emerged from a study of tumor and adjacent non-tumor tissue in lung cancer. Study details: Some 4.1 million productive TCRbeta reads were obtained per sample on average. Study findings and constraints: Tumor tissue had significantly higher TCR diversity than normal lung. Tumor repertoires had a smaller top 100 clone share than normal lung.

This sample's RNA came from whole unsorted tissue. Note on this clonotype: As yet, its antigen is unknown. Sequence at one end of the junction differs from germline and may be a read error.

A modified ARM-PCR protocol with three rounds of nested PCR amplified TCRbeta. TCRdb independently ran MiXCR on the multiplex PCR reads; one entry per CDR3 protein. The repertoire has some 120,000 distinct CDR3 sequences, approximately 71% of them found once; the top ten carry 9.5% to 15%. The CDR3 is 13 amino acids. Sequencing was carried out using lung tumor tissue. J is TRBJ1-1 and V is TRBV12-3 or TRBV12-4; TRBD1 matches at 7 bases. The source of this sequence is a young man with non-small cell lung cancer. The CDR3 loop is CASSSRGITVAIF. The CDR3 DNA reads TGTGCCAGCAGTTCCAGGGGGATCACTGTAGCTATCTTT.